This TCR beta chain was captured in a study of T-cell memory formation after mild COVID-19. Across the whole study: TCR clusters showed largely donor specificity.

Study-wide results and caveats: CD4+ contracting clones were found mainly in CM and EM, and CD8+ ones in EMRA. Cross-reactive memory seemingly joined, as some responding clones were found in pre-infection memory.

cDNA libraries for TCR alpha and TCR beta, carrying sample barcodes and UMIs, came from 5'RACE with constant-segment primers. TCRdb used MiXCR to reprocess the 5' RACE reads, holding one entry per CDR3 protein. The sample has hundreds of thousands of distinct CDR3 sequences; around 20% are singletons. Germline V gene data show CDR1 as SGHDT and CDR2 as YYEEEE. The CDR3 length is 13 residues. Trimming shortened V by 4 bases and J by 3 bases, and 11 bases separated the two germline ends. This clonotype was observed at least ten times. Antigen: not known. Input material: PBMCs or a T cell subset sorted from them (not recorded which). The chain joins TRBV5-6 to TRBJ2-7, with TRBD2 as a possible D gene (6 bases). The sequence derives from an adult woman who had mild COVID-19 (a few samples of this study predate the infection). Cell type and time point are not known. This chain's CDR3 is CASSRGVNYEQYF. In DNA, the CDR3 is TGTGCCAGCAGCCGCGGGGTAAACTACGAGCAGTACTTC. The full variable domain, rest sourced from reference TRBV5-6 and TRBJ2-7, is DAGVTQSPTHLIKTRGQQVTLRCSPKSGHDTVSWYQQALGQGPQFIFQYYEEEERQRGNFPDRFSGHQFPNYSSELNVNALLLGDSALYLCASSRGVNYEQYFGPGTRLTVT.